This T cell receptor (beta chain) came from a study of technical replicates of blood from four donors. The CDR3 covers 12 residues. Germline assignment: CDR1 SGHRS and CDR2 YFSETQ. Profiling relied on immunoSEQ multiplex PCR, and the TCRdb table lists in-frame clones only, not all of them. The table shows fewer than 100,000 clones, with approximately 96% occurring only once. Sequencing input: T cells isolated from PBMCs. This chain links TRBV5-1 with TRBJ2-5; D gene ambiguous. The J call may not be correct, given that the DNA end is closer to TRBJ2-7. The TCR originated in a human donor in good health. The CDR3: CASSFSSYEQYF. DNA for the CDR3: TGCGCCAGCAGCTTCTCATCCTACGAGCAGTACTTC.